This T cell receptor beta chain comes out of a study of blood T cells in healthy people across ages. Notes on the study in general: The donors' CMV status was not determined, possibly confounding changes in expanded clonotypes.

For the second PCR, which ran for roughly 6 to 12 cycles, a sample-barcoded 5' primer and a J-beta primer mix were used. TCRdb re-called the 5' RACE reads with MiXCR, one entry per CDR3 protein. There are about a million distinct CDR3 sequences in the sample; around 54% occur only once, and about 21% lies in the top ten. Germline CDR1 and CDR2: LGHNA and YNFKEQ. The CDR3 is made up of 16 amino acids. As concerns this clonotype: What it binds is unknown. A read error may account for a junction end that differs from germline.

This clonotype was obtained from an older woman in good health. Sequencing was performed on blood. The rearrangement joins TRBV4-2 to TRBJ1-6, with 8 bases matching TRBD1. The CDR3 protein is CAGSPGQDSYNSPLHF. The CDR3 coding sequence is TGTGCCGGCAGCCCGGGACAGGACTCCTATAATTCACCCCTCCACTTT.